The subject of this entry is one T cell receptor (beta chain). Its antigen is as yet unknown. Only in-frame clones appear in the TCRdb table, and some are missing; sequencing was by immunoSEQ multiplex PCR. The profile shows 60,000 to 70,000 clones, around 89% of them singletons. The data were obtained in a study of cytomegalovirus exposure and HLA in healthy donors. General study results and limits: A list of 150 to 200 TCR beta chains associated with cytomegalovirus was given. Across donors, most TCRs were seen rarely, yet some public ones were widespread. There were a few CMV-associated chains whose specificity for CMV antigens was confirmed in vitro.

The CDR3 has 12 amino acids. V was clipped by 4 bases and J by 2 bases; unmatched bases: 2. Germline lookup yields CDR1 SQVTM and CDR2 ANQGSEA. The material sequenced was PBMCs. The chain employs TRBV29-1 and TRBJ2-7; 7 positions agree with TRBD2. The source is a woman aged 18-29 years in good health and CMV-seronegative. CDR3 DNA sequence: TGCAGCGTTGGGGCGGGGGCCTACGAGCAGTACTTC. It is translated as CSVGAGAYEQYF.